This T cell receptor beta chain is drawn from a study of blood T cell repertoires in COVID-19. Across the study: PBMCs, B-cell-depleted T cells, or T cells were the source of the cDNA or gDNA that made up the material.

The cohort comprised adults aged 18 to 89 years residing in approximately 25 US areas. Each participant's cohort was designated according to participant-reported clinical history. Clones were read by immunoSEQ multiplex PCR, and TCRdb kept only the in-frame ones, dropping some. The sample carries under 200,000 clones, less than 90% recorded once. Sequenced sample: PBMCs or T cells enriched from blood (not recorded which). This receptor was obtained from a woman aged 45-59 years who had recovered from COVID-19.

The CDR3 spells CASSYVEGSTRTNYGYTF. The CDR3 DNA follows: TGCGCCAGCAGCTATGTGGAGGGGTCTACTCGGACCAACTATGGCTACACCTTC. V usage is TRBV5-1 and J usage is TRBJ1-2; D is possibly TRBD1 (5 bases). CDR3 length equals 18 residues. V was trimmed by 3 bases and J by 2 bases, leaving 23 bases between them. Per the germline V gene, CDR1 is SGHRS and CDR2 is YFSETQ.